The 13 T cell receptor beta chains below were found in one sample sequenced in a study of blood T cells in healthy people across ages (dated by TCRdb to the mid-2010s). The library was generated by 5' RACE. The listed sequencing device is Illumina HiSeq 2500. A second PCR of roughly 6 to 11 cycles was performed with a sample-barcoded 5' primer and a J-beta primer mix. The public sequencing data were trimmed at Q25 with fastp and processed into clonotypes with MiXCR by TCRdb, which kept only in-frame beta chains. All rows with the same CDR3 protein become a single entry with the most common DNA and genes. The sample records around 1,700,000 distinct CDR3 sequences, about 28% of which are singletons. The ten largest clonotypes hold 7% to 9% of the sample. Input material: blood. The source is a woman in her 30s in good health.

Here the CDR3 reads CASNKKLGGYTF. The CDR3 coding sequence is TGTGCCAGCAACAAGAAACTCGGGGGCTACACCTTC. The chain couples TRBV12-3 or TRBV12-4 to TRBJ1-2; D remains ambiguous. This CDR3 is 12 amino acids long. Trimming took off 7 bases at V and 8 bases at J, with 14 bases between the two ends.

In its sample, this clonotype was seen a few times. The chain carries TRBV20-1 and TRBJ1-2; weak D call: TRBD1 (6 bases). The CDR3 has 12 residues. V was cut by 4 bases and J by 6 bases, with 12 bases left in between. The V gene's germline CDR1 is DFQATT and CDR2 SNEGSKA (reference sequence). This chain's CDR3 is CSAKQGEDGYTF. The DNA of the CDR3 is TGCAGTGCTAAACAGGGAGAGGATGGCTACACCTTC.

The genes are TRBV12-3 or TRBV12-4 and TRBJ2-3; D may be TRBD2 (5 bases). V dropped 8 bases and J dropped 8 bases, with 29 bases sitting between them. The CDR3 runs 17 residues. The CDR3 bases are TGTGCCAGCTACGATAAAGGGCCCAGAGGGCCCGGCATTACGCAGTATTTT. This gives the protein CASYDKGPRGPGITQYF.

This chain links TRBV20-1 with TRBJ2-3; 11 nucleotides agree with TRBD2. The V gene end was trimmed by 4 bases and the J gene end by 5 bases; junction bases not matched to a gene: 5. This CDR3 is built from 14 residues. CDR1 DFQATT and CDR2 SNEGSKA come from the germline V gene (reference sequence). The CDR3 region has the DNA TGCAGTGCTATAGCGGGGGGGCGGAAAGATACGCAGTATTTT. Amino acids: CSAIAGGRKDTQYF.

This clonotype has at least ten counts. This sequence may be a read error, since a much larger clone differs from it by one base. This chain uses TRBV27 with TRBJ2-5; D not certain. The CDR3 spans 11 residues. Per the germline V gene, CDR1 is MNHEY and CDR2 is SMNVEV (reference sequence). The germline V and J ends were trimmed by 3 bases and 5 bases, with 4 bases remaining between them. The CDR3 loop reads CASSFMETQYF. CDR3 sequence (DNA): TGTGCCAGCAGTTTTATGGAGACCCAGTACTTC.

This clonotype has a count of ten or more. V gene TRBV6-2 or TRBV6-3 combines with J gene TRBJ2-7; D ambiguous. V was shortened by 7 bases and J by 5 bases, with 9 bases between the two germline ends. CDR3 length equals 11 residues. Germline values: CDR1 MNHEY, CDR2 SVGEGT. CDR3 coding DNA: TGTGCCAGCACCCTCAGTGACGAGCAGTACTTC. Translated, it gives CASTLSDEQYF.

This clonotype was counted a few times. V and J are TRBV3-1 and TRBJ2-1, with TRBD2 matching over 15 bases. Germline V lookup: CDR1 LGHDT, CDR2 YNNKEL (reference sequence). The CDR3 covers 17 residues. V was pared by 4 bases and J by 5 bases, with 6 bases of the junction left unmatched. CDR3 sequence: CASSPGLAGGLHNEQFF. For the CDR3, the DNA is TGTGCCAGCAGCCCGGGACTAGCGGGGGGACTTCACAATGAGCAGTTCTTC.

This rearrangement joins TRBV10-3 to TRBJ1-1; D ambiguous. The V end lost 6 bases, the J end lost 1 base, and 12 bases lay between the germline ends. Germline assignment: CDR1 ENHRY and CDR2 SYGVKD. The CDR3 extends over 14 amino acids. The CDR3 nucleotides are TGTGCCATCAGCTCCCAGGCCGGGAACACTGAAGCTTTCTTT. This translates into CAISSQAGNTEAFF.

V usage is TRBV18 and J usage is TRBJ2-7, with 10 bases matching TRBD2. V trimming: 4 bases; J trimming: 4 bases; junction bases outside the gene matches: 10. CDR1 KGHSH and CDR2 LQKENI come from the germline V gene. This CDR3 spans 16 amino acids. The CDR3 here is CASSRIPSGGAYEQYF. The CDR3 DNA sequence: TGTGCCAGCTCACGGATTCCAAGCGGGGGGGCTTACGAGCAGTACTTC.

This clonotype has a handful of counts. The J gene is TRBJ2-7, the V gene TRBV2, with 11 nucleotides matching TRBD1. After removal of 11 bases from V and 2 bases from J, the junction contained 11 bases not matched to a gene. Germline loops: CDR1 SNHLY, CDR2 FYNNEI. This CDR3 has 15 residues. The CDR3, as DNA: TGTGCCGGCGGCATTCAGGGACAGGGGGCCTACGAGCAGTACTTC. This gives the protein CAGGIQGQGAYEQYF.

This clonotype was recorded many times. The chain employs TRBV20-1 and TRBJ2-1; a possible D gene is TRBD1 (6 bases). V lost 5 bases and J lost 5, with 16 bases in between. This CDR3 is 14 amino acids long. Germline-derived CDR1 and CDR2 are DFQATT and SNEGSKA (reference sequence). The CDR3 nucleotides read TGCAGTGCTTCCACCGGGACAACCCACAATGAGCAGTTCTTC. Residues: CSASTGTTHNEQFF.

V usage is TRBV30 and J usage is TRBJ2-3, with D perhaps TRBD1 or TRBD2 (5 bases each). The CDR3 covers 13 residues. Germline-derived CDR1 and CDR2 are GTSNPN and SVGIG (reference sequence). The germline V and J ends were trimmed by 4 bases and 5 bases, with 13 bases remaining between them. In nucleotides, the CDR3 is TGTGCCTGGAACAAGGGGAGTTTAGATACGCAGTATTTT. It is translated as CAWNKGSLDTQYF.

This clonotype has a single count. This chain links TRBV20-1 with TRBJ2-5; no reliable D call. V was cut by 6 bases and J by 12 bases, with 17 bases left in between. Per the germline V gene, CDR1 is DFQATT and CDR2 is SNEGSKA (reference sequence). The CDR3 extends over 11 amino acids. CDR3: CSAMSPGQEYF. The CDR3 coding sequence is TGCAGTGCGATGAGTCCAGGCCAAGAGTACTTC.